This T cell receptor beta chain stems from a study of blood T cell repertoires in COVID-19. Some clones are missing from TCRdb's copy, which holds only in-frame ones; the method was immunoSEQ multiplex PCR. The sample yields 200,000 or so clones, roughly 85% seen once. The source material was PBMCs or T cells enriched from blood (not recorded which). This receptor was identified in a woman in her 40s with acute COVID-19.

Here the CDR3 reads CATSDRAGNIYGYTF. The DNA of the CDR3 is TGTGCCACCAGTGATCGAGCAGGGAATATCTATGGCTACACCTTC. V usage is TRBV24-1 and J usage is TRBJ1-2; TRBD1 might be the D (5 bases). The CDR3 contains 15 residues. V lost 3 bases and J lost 4, with 14 bases in between. CDR1 is KGHDR, CDR2 SFDVKD, per germline.